This TCR beta chain was documented in a study of blood T cell repertoires in COVID-19. Study summary: T cells, B-cell-depleted T cells, or PBMCs supplied cDNA or gDNA.

Germline V gives CDR1 SQVTM, CDR2 ANQGSEA. This CDR3 is 13 amino acids long. V was pared by 4 bases and J by 0 bases, with 10 bases between. The authors' processing: Reference gene primer amplification gave estimated nucleated cell counts. TCRdb's table, derived via immunoSEQ multiplex PCR, lists solely in-frame clones and lacks some. The V and J calls and clone size come from that table; D and trimming were worked out from the DNA. The data contain about 250,000 clones, approximately 80% of them singletons. A note on this clone: Other DNA sequences from this sample encode an identical CDR3 as well.

The TCR sequence derives from a woman aged 40-49 years with active or convalescent COVID-19. Sample: peripheral blood. The genes are TRBV29-1 and TRBJ2-7, with D possibly TRBD2 on 6 matching bases. The CDR3 loop reads CSVGRGSSYEQYF. For the CDR3, the DNA is TGCAGCGTTGGACGGGGGAGCTCCTACGAGCAGTACTTC.